This TCR beta chain was identified in a study of high-grade serous ovarian cancer treatment subgroups. Background on the study: Samples averaged 14,192 reads and around 7,600 unique TCR beta rearrangements.

Tumor samples were obtained before definitive surgery or chemotherapy. About this clone: Its cognate antigen is unknown.

Study conclusions and caveats: TCR clonal relatedness correlated positively with neoantigen level. Only CDR3 was analyzed; CDR1 and CDR2 were not. These tumor repertoires lack spatial information from bulk sequencing.

CDR1 and CDR2 from the germline V gene are SGHTS and YDEGEE. The trim removed 4 bases at V and 4 bases at J, leaving 11 bases unmatched. There are 17 residues in the CDR3. Generated by immunoSEQ multiplex PCR, the TCRdb table keeps only in-frame clones and is missing some. This sample has about 16,000 clones; under 85% occur once, and the top ten carry more than 3.5%. This receptor was taken from a human donor with high-grade serous ovarian cancer. The sample taken for sequencing was tumor tissue. The J gene is TRBJ1-5, the V gene TRBV5-8, with 10 bases aligning to TRBD1. CDR3 region: CASSLGLGQGGNQPQHF. CDR3 nucleotides: TGTGCCAGCAGCCTAGGCCTAGGACAGGGGGGGAATCAGCCCCAGCATTTT.